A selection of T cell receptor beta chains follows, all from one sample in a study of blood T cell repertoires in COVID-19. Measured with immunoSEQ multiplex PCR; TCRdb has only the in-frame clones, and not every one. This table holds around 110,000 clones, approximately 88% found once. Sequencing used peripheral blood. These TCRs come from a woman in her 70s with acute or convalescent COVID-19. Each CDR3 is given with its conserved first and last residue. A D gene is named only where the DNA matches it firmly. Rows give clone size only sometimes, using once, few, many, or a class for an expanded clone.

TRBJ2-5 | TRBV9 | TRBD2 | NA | CASSAAGVETQYF | TGTGCCAGCAGCGCAGCGGGAGTGGAGACCCAGTACTTC
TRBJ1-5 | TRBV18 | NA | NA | CASSPEINQPQHF | TGTGCCAGCTCACCGGAGATTAATCAGCCCCAGCATTTT
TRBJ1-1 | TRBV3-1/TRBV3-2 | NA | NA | CASSRAGDTEAFF | TGTGCCAGCAGCAGGGCAGGGGACACTGAAGCTTTCTTT
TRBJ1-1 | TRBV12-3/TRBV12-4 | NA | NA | CASSLKMNTEAFF | TGTGCCAGCAGCCTTAAAATGAACACTGAAGCTTTCTTT
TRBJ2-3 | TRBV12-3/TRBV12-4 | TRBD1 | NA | CAIRTGGLDTQYF | TGTGCCATCCGGACAGGGGGCTTGGATACGCAGTATTTT
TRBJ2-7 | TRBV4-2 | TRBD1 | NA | CASSRPGQGLYEQYF | TGTGCCAGCAGCCGACCGGGACAGGGGTTGTACGAGCAGTACTTC
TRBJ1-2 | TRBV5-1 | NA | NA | CASSLRTGKNNYGYTF | TGCGCCAGCAGCTTGCGCACAGGGAAAAATAACTATGGCTACACCTTC
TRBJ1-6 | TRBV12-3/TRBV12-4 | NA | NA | CASSFGEPPLHF | TGTGCCAGCAGTTTTGGTGAGCCACCCCTCCACTTT
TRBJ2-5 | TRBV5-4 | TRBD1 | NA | CASRPTGGEGETQYF | TGTGCCAGCAGACCGACAGGGGGCGAGGGAGAGACCCAGTACTTC
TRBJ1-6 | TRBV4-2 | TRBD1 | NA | CASSQDRTGGATPLHF | TGTGCCAGCAGCCAAGATAGGACAGGGGGCGCGACACCCCTCCACTTT
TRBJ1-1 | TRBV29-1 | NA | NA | CSVWARTRNTEAFF | TGCAGCGTTTGGGCTCGGACTCGGAACACTGAAGCTTTCTTT
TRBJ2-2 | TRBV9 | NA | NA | CASSVAGGELFF | TGTGCCAGCAGCGTAGCGGGCGGGGAGCTGTTTTTT
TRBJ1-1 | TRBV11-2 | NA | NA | CASSLSIQTEAFF | TGTGCCAGCAGCTTAAGTATCCAGACTGAAGCTTTCTTT
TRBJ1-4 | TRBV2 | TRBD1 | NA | CASPIHRGRSGSEKLFF | TGTGCCAGCCCTATTCACAGGGGGAGGTCTGGGAGTGAAAAACTGTTTTTT
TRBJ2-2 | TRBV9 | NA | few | CASSAPHATGELFF | TGTGCCAGCAGCGCCCCCCACGCGACCGGGGAGCTGTTTTTT
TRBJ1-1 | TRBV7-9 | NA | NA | CASSLDPVNTEAFF | TGTGCCAGCAGCTTAGATCCGGTGAACACTGAAGCTTTCTTT
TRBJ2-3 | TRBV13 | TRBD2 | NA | CASSLRTRTDTQYF | TGTGCCAGCAGCTTACGGACTAGGACAGATACGCAGTATTTT
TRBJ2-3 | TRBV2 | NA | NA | CASNVAASTDTQYF | TGTGCCAGCAACGTAGCGGCTAGCACAGATACGCAGTATTTT
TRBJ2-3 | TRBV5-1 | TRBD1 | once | CASSLAGTGGTDTQYF | TGCGCCAGCAGCTTGGCCGGGACAGGGGGCACAGATACGCAGTATTTT
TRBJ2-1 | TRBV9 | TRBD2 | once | CASSVVASSGVNFNEQFF | TGTGCCAGCAGCGTAGTAGCCTCTAGCGGGGTAAACTTCAATGAGCAGTTCTTC
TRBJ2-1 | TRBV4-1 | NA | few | CASSQVSSAVSYNEQFF | TGCGCCAGCAGCCAAGTTTCATCAGCGGTTTCCTACAATGAGCAGTTCTTC
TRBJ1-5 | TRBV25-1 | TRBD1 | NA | CASRGQGSNQPQHF | TGTGCCAGCAGGGGACAGGGGAGCAATCAGCCCCAGCATTTT
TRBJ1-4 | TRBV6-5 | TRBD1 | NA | CASSTGGQTEKLFF | TGTGCCAGCAGTACAGGGGGCCAGACCGAAAAACTGTTTTTT
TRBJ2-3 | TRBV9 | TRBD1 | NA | CASSVEGGAGTDTQYF | TGTGCCAGCAGCGTAGAAGGGGGCGCGGGCACAGATACGCAGTATTTT
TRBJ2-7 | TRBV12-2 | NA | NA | CASRLPTIAGAVYEQYF | TGTGCAAGTCGCTTACCCACTATAGCGGGAGCAGTCTACGAGCAGTACTTC
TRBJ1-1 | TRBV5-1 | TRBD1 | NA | CASSLDRTGGTAFF | TGCGCCAGCAGCTTGGACAGGACAGGGGGGACAGCTTTCTTT
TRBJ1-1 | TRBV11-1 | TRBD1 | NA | CASSSDRVLAFF | TGTGCCAGCAGCAGTGACAGGGTTTTAGCTTTCTTT
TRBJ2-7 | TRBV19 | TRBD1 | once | CASREQGGAYEQYF | TGTGCCAGTAGGGAACAGGGGGGCGCCTACGAGCAGTACTTC
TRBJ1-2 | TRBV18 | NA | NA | CASSPNRVSIGYTF | TGTGCCAGCTCACCTAACAGGGTATCGATTGGCTACACCTTC
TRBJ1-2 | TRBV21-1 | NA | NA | CASSKEQHNYGYTF | TGTGCCAGCAGCAAAGAACAGCACAACTATGGCTACACCTTC
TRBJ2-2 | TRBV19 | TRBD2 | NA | CASTTSGGAAGELFF | TGTGCCAGTACAACGAGCGGGGGGGCCGCCGGGGAGCTGTTTTTT
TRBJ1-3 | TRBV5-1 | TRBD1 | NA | CASSLGDSPFSGNTIYF | TGCGCCAGCAGCTTGGGGGACAGCCCCTTCTCTGGAAACACCATATATTTT
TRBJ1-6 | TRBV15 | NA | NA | CATGRDYSPLHF | TGTGCCACCGGCAGGGACTATTCACCCCTCCACTTT
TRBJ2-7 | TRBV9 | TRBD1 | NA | CASSKTGANSYEQYF | TGTGCCAGCAGCAAAACAGGGGCGAATTCCTACGAGCAGTACTTC
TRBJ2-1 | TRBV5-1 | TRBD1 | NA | CASRSGQGEYNEQFF | TGCGCCAGCAGGTCGGGACAGGGAGAATACAATGAGCAGTTCTTC
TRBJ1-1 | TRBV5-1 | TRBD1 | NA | CASSLASLPGQLNTEAFF | TGCGCCAGCAGCTTAGCTTCTCTACCGGGACAGCTAAACACTGAAGCTTTCTTT
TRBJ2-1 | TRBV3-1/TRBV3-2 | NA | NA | CASSQDYRGNEQFF | TGTGCCAGCAGCCAAGATTACCGGGGGAATGAGCAGTTCTTC
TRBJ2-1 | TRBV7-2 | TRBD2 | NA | CASSLASGTRVNEQFF | TGTGCCAGCAGCTTGGCCTCCGGGACTAGAGTGAATGAGCAGTTCTTC
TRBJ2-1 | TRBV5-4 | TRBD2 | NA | CASSSGLAGVEGEQFF | TGTGCCAGCAGCTCGGGACTAGCGGGAGTCGAGGGCGAGCAGTTCTTC
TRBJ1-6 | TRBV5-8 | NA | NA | CASSFRGRGSPLHF | TGTGCCAGCAGCTTCCGGGGAAGGGGGTCACCCCTCCACTTT
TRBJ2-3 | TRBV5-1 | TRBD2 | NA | CASSFGLAGALGDTQYF | TGCGCCAGCAGCTTCGGACTAGCGGGGGCCCTGGGAGATACGCAGTATTTT
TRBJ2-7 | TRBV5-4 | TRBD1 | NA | CASSRGQATYEQYF | TGTGCCAGCAGCAGGGGACAGGCGACCTACGAGCAGTACTTC
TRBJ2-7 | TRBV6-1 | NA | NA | CASSDWGLPANF | TGTGCCAGCAGTGATTGGGGACTCCCGGCGAACTTC
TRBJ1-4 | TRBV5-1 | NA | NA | CASSLGRGGQSLNEKLFF | TGCGCCAGCAGCTTGGGCCGGGGGGGCCAATCCCTTAATGAAAAACTGTTTTTT
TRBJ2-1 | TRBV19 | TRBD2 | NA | CASMSGTGGSSSYNEQFF | TGTGCCAGTATGTCTGGGACTGGCGGGAGTAGCTCCTACAATGAGCAGTTCTTC
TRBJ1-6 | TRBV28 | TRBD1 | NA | CASSPRTGTNSPLHF | TGTGCCAGCAGTCCAAGGACAGGGACAAATTCACCCCTCCACTTT
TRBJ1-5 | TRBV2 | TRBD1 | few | CASRGGQTNQPQHF | TGTGCCAGCAGGGGGGGACAGACAAATCAGCCCCAGCATTTT
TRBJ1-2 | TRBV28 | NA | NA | CASSLPPAGLYGYTF | TGTGCCAGCAGTTTACCCCCGGCAGGGCTCTATGGCTACACCTTC
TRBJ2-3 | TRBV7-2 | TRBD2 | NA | CASSLALAGNTDTQYF | TGTGCCAGCAGCTTAGCCCTAGCGGGGAACACAGATACGCAGTATTTT
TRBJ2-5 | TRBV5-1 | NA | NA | CASSLFPGETQYF | TGCGCCAGCAGCTTGTTCCCGGGAGAGACCCAGTACTTC